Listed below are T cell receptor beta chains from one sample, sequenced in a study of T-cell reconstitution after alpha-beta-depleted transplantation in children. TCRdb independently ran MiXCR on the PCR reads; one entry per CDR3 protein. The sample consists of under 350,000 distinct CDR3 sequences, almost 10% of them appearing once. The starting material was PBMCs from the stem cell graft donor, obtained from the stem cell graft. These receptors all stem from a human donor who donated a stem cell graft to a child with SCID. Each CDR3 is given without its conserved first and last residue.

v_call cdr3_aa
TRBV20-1 SAGATSGGAAQY
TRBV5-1 ASSLGTIAGSDTQY
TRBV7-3 ASSPNEGRGTEAF
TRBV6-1 ASSGDGGYGYT
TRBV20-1 SARLAGGQHTDTQY
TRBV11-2 ASSFNRVQETQY
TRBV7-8 ASSLGVGGSGTDTQY
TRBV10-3 AISDQLADVPDTQY
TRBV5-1 ASSLEGVADTQY
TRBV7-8 ASSLGQGRHNEQF
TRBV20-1 SAIGTGGYGDGYT
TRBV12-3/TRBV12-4 ASSLNRGEKLF
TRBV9 ASSVSGLRDTQY
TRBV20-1 SARTSGWETQY
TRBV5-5 ASSSVRAGSWETQY
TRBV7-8 ASSSEVSSYEQY
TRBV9 ASSVASRGAGNEQF
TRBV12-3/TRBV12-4 ASRRSETTYEQY
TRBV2 ASSPRDYQNIQY
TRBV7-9 ATGGVYEQY
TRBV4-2 ASSQDPSGGQETQY
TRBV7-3 ASSLRPARTPNTDTQY
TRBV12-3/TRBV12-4 ASSVAAGEQKLF
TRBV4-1 ASSHISGEIYEQY
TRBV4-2 ASSQETLHRSNTEAF
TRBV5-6 ASSFQGGNSPLH
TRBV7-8 ASSPSLAGGTSSGANVLT
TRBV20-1 SARRPGGIANYGYT
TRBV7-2 ASSQQGGQPQH
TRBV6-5 ASSYSTPRESNQPQH
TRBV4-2 ASSQEATSSYNEQF
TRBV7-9 ASSLNYVNEQF
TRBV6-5 ASSYRWGRSSYEQY
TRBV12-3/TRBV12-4 ASSLATHVPQH
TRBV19 ASSPSGGNQPQH
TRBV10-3 AISEVLAEETQY
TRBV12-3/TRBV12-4 ASSLPRGLGYT
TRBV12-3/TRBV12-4 ASSFSPLGNEKLF
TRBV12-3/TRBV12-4 ASSLIAGAHTAELF
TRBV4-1 ASSQAGQSSYEQY
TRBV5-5 ASSEVANGYT
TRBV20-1 SARDTGTGDQPQH
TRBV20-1 SASVGTVYTGELF
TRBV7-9 ASSPTRTQFDEQF
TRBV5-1 ASSLEIPGAGNEQF
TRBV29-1 SVMRTVNEQF
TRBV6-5 ASRGLTGELF
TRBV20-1 SARLGEDNSPLH
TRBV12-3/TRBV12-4 ASSLPKWTGGVETQY
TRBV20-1 SASRIESNQPQH
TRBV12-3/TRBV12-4 ASSPDTYSNQPQH
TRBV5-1 ASSQAPTYEQY
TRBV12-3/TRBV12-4 ASSFDRSARETQY
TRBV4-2 ASSQDGTHYEQY